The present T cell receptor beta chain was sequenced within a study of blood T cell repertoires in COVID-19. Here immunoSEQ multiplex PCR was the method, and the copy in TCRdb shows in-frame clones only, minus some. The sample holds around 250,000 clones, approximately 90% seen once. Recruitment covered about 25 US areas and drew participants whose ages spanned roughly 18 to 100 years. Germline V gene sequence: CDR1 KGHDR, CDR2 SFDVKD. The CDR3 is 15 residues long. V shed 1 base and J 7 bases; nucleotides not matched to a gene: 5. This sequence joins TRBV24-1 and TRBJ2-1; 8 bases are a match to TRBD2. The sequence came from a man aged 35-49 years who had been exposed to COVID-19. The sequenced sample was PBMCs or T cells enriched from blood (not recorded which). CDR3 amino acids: CATSDFVGLGNEQFF. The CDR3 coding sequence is TGTGCCACCAGTGATTTTGTGGGACTAGGGAATGAGCAGTTCTTC.